The entry below describes one T cell receptor beta chain. What it recognizes is unknown. These data are taken from a study of cytomegalovirus exposure and HLA in healthy donors. Study outcomes and limitations: In most subjects, TCR beta sequences reportedly gave accurate predictions of HLA-A and HLA-B alleles.

The PCR made use of 60 Vbeta and 13 Jbeta primers. TCRdb's copy holds only in-frame clones and misses some; the assay was immunoSEQ multiplex PCR. The data hold around 120,000 clones, with 65% to 85% observed a single time. Material: PBMCs. The receptor's source is a woman aged 40 to 50 in good health and CMV-seronegative.

The CDR3 loop reads CASSWKTSGWETQYF. The CDR3 nucleotides are TGTGCCAGCAGCTGGAAGACTAGCGGGTGGGAGACCCAGTACTTC. The gene calls are TRBV7-2 and TRBJ2-5, with TRBD2 identical over 10 bases. Germline values: CDR1 SGHTA, CDR2 FQGNSA. The CDR3 covers 15 residues. The V segment lost 4 bases and the J segment 5 bases; nucleotides outside the gene matches: 7.